These 30 T cell receptor beta chains were all obtained from the same sample, sequenced in a study of radiotherapy plus CTLA-4 blockade in lung cancer. Only in-frame clones appear in the TCRdb table, and some are missing; sequencing was by immunoSEQ multiplex PCR. The sample has more than 65,000 clones, less than 90% seen once. Sequencing used peripheral blood, obtained from a patient treated with radiotherapy plus ipilimumab. These receptors came from a human donor with non-small cell lung cancer who had stable disease on radiotherapy plus ipilimumab.

This sequence joins TRBV6-4 and TRBJ2-6, with D perhaps matching TRBD1 (6 bases). Germline values: CDR1 MRHNA, CDR2 SNTAGT. The CDR3 totals 15 residues. Trimming left V 3 bases short and J 4 bases short, with 10 bases between. The DNA of the CDR3 is TGTGCCAGCAGTGAAACAGGGTCCGGGGCCAACGTCCTGACTTTC. As protein: CASSETGSGANVLTF.

The rearrangement uses TRBV6-5 and TRBJ1-1; possible D gene TRBD1, 6 bases. Trimming took 6 bases from V and 1 from J, leaving 15 bases between them. CDR1 is MNHEY and CDR2 is SVGAGI in the germline V gene. The CDR3 is 15 amino acids. The DNA of the CDR3 is TGTGCCAGCAGCCCAACGTACAGGGAGAACACTGAAGCTTTCTTT. The encoded protein is CASSPTYRENTEAFF.

The rearrangement joins TRBV5-1 to TRBJ2-1; 11 bases map to TRBD2. The CDR3 totals 13 residues. V was pared by 0 bases and J by 12 bases, with 2 bases of the junction left unmatched. The germline V gene encodes CDR1 SGHRS and CDR2 YFSETQ. The CDR3 nucleotides are TGCGCCAGCAGCTTGGCCCTAGCGGGAGGGCAGTTCTTC. Protein sequence: CASSLALAGGQFF. The full variable domain, in which reference TRBV5-1 and TRBJ2-1 provide the parts outside the CDR3, is KAGVTQTPRYLIKTRGQQVTLSCSPISGHRSVSWYQQTPGQGLQFLFEYFSETQRNKGNFPGRFSGRQFSNSRSEMNVSTLELGDSALYLCASSLALAGGQFFGPGTRLTVL.

The chain employs TRBV11-2 and TRBJ2-2; no definite D call. In germline, CDR1 is SGHAT, CDR2 FQNNGV. Trimming removed 1 base at V and 8 bases at J, with 5 bases between. The CDR3 runs 12 residues. Written as DNA, the CDR3 is TGTGCCAGCAGCTTAGTCGATGGGGAGCTGTTTTTT. It translates to CASSLVDGELFF. Variable domain in full (rest from reference TRBV11-2 and TRBJ2-2): EAGVAQSPRYKIIEKRQSVAFWCNPISGHATLYWYQQILGQGPKLLIQFQNNGVVDDSQLPKDRFSAERLKGVDSTLKIQPAKLEDSAVYLCASSLVDGELFFGEGSRLTVL.

V usage is TRBV4-1 and J usage is TRBJ2-1, with D hard to call. Trimming took off 4 bases at V and 6 bases at J, with 10 bases between the two ends. The CDR3 has 13 residues. CDR1 and CDR2 (germline): MGHRA, YSYEKL. CDR3 sequence (DNA): TGCGCCAGCAGCCGTTCTAGGTTCAATGAGCAGTTCTTC. Its translation is CASSRSRFNEQFF.

The CDR3 region has the DNA TGCGCCAGCAGCTTGGAATTGGGGGCCGGGGCCAACGTCCTGACTTTC. Protein sequence: CASSLELGAGANVLTF. V gene TRBV5-1 combines with J gene TRBJ2-6; D might be TRBD1 (6 bases). Germline V gene sequence: CDR1 SGHRS, CDR2 YFSETQ. The CDR3 covers 16 residues. The V gene lost 0 bases and the J gene lost 4 bases, with 11 bases spanning the gap. The variable domain in full, with the rest retrieved from reference TRBV5-1 and TRBJ2-6, is KAGVTQTPRYLIKTRGQQVTLSCSPISGHRSVSWYQQTPGQGLQFLFEYFSETQRNKGNFPGRFSGRQFSNSRSEMNVSTLELGDSALYLCASSLELGAGANVLTFGAGSRLTVL.

This clone was seen more than once but under ten times. The V gene is TRBV29-1, the J gene TRBJ2-3, with D perhaps matching TRBD2 (6 bases). CDR1 and CDR2 (germline): SQVTM, ANQGSEA. Trimming cost V 0 bases and J 0 bases, with 13 bases left between them. The CDR3 loop spans 16 amino acids. The CDR3 is CSVEDPLSGSTDTQYF. The CDR3 nucleotides are TGCAGCGTTGAAGATCCCCTCAGCGGGAGCACAGATACGCAGTATTTT.

CDR3 in DNA: TGCGCCAGCAGCGCCGCCCCACGTACCGGGGAGCTGTTTTTT. Its translation: CASSAAPRTGELFF. The J gene is TRBJ2-2, the V gene TRBV5-1; the D is unclear. CDR1 SGHRS and CDR2 YFSETQ come from the germline V gene. This CDR3 is built from 14 residues. The V end lost 4 bases, the J end lost 5 bases, and 12 bases lay between the germline ends.

The chain couples TRBV9 to TRBJ1-1; D is unresolved. Germline loops: CDR1 SGDLS, CDR2 YYNGEE. The CDR3 sequence is 14 residues long. V was shortened by 1 base and J by 3 bases, with 10 bases between the two germline ends. CDR3 in amino acids: CASSVRRSDTEAFF. CDR3 coding DNA: TGTGCCAGCAGCGTACGGAGGTCGGACACTGAAGCTTTCTTT.

The chain employs TRBV28 and TRBJ1-4, with D possibly matching TRBD1 (5 bases). The CDR3 totals 14 residues. Trimming took 3 bases from V and 7 from J, leaving 12 bases between them. CDR1 MDHEN and CDR2 SYDVKM come from the germline V gene. In DNA, the CDR3 is TGTGCCAGCAGTTTTAGTGGGGGAAGTGAAAAACTGTTTTTT. Translating gives CASSFSGGSEKLFF.

This clone was recorded a few times. The chain uses TRBV2 and TRBJ1-1; D is unresolved. V lost 6 bases and J 4 bases, leaving 15 bases between the germline ends. The CDR3 is made up of 14 amino acids. Germline V gene data show CDR1 as SNHLY and CDR2 as FYNNEI. The CDR3, as DNA: TGTGCCAGCAGGAGCGGCCTAGGAGGCACTGAAGCTTTCTTT. Its protein product is CASRSGLGGTEAFF. The full variable domain, with the rest looked up from reference TRBV2 and TRBJ1-1, is EPEVTQTPSHQVTQMGQEVILRCVPISNHLYFYWYRQILGQKVEFLVSFYNNEISEKSEIFDDQFSVERPDGSNFTLKIRSTKLEDSAMYFCASRSGLGGTEAFFGQGTRLTVV.

The CDR3 region is CASSRRGRGRTNEKLFF. The CDR3 DNA follows: TGTGCCAGCAGCCGTCGCGGCAGGGGACGAACTAATGAAAAACTGTTTTTT. The V call is TRBV7-9, the J call TRBJ1-4, with TRBD1 as a possible D gene (6 bases). Germline CDR1 is SEHNR and CDR2 is FQNEAQ (reference sequence). Trimming stripped 5 bases from V and 1 base from J, with 17 bases between. The CDR3 spans 17 residues.

The chain employs TRBV7-9 and TRBJ2-2, with 10 bases identical to TRBD2. The V gene end was trimmed by 6 bases and the J gene end by 7 bases; junction bases not matched to a gene: 8. The CDR3 is 15 amino acids. The germline V gene encodes CDR1 SEHNR and CDR2 FQNEAQ (reference sequence). The CDR3 region is CASRRASGSFGELFF. CDR3 nucleotide sequence: TGTGCCAGCAGACGAGCTAGCGGGAGTTTCGGGGAGCTGTTTTTT. The full variable domain, in which reference TRBV7-9 and TRBJ2-2 provide the parts outside the CDR3, is DTGVSQNPRHKITKRGQNVTFRCDPISEHNRLYWYRQTLGQGPEFLTYFQNEAQLEKSRLLSDRFSAERPKGSFSTLEIQRTEQGDSAMYLCASRRASGSFGELFFGEGSRLTVL.

For the CDR3, the DNA is TGTGCCAGCAGTTTCCCTGGTGGCACCGGGGAGCTGTTTTTT. Translation: CASSFPGGTGELFF. The gene calls are TRBV27 and TRBJ2-2; D is uncertain. Trimming removed 3 bases from V and 4 bases from J, with 9 bases in between. CDR1 is MNHEY and CDR2 is SMNVEV in the germline V gene (reference sequence). CDR3 length: 14 residues.

V gene TRBV6-6 combines with J gene TRBJ2-1, with unresolved D. Trimming shortened V by 2 bases and J by 7 bases, and 12 bases separated the two germline ends. The CDR3 covers 14 residues. Germline lookup yields CDR1 MNHNY and CDR2 SVGAGI (reference sequence). CDR3 loop: CASSYDFLGNEQFF. For the CDR3, the DNA is TGTGCCAGCAGTTACGATTTTCTGGGGAATGAGCAGTTCTTC.

The chain uses TRBV7-6 and TRBJ2-2; D is possibly TRBD1 (5 bases). V was clipped by 5 bases and J by 3 bases, with 10 bases between them. The germline V gene has CDR1 SGHVS and CDR2 FNYEAQ. This CDR3 has 14 amino acids. The CDR3 loop is CASSPRRDTGELFF. In nucleotides, the CDR3 is TGTGCCAGCAGCCCCCGCAGGGACACCGGGGAGCTGTTTTTT.

The V gene is TRBV18, the J gene TRBJ2-2; D is uncertain. This CDR3 has 12 amino acids. CDR1 and CDR2 from the germline V gene are KGHSH and LQKENI. V lost 4 bases to trimming and J lost 7 bases, with 7 bases between them. The CDR3 nucleotides are TGTGCCAGCTCACGATCTAGCGGGGAGCTGTTTTTT. Its translation: CASSRSSGELFF.

The chain has TRBV9 and TRBJ1-1, with D possibly matching TRBD1 (5 bases). The CDR3 runs 18 residues. V was trimmed by 4 bases and J by 2 bases, leaving 24 bases between them. The germline gives CDR1 SGDLS, CDR2 YYNGEE. This chain's CDR3 is CASSPSGGFEGINTEAFF. The CDR3 DNA follows: TGTGCCAGCAGCCCGAGCGGGGGGTTCGAAGGGATAAACACTGAAGCTTTCTTT.

This clone was counted between two and nine times. The chain's CDR3 is CASSFPGGGPNEQYF. CDR3 bases: TGCGCCAGCAGCTTCCCTGGGGGGGGGCCGAACGAGCAGTACTTC. The chain recombines TRBV5-1 with TRBJ2-7; D might be TRBD2 (7 bases). This CDR3 has 15 residues. CDR1 is SGHRS and CDR2 is YFSETQ in the germline V gene. V lost 2 bases, J lost 5 bases, and 17 bases lay in between. The full variable domain, rest sourced from reference TRBV5-1 and TRBJ2-7, is KAGVTQTPRYLIKTRGQQVTLSCSPISGHRSVSWYQQTPGQGLQFLFEYFSETQRNKGNFPGRFSGRQFSNSRSEMNVSTLELGDSALYLCASSFPGGGPNEQYFGPGTRLTVT.

The chain uses TRBV15 and TRBJ1-5, with TRBD1 as a possible D gene (6 bases). V was pared by 1 base and J by 0 bases, with 25 bases between. Germline assignment: CDR1 LNHNV and CDR2 YYDKDF (reference sequence). This CDR3 has 21 amino acids. DNA of the CDR3: TGTGCCACCAGCAGAGTAAGGGGACAAGATGTCAGGCTACCTAGCAATCAGCCCCAGCATTTT. Translation gives CATSRVRGQDVRLPSNQPQHF.

The chain links TRBV28 to TRBJ2-5; no firm D call. CDR1 is MDHEN and CDR2 is SYDVKM in the germline V gene. This CDR3 region has 14 residues. Trimming took off 3 bases at V and 4 bases at J, with 12 bases between the two ends. The CDR3 reads CASSLFSSAETQYF. The CDR3 DNA is TGTGCCAGCAGTTTGTTTAGTAGTGCAGAGACCCAGTACTTC.

CDR3 sequence reads: CASSLSSGTDTQYF. Written as DNA, the CDR3 is TGTGCCAGCAGCTTGTCTAGCGGCACAGATACGCAGTATTTT. The J gene is TRBJ2-3, the V gene TRBV7-9; TRBD2 might be the D (6 bases). The CDR3 runs 14 residues. V dropped 3 bases and J dropped 1 base, with 8 bases sitting between them. Looked up from germline, CDR1 is SEHNR and CDR2 is FQNEAQ (reference sequence).

The chain combines TRBV27 with TRBJ2-4, with 9 positions matching TRBD2. CDR3 size: 15 residues. The germline V gene encodes CDR1 MNHEY and CDR2 SMNVEV (reference sequence). V lost 10 bases, J lost 4 bases, and 11 bases stayed unmatched. CDR3 nucleotide sequence: TGTGCCACCCAGTGGGCTAGCGGGACAAAAAACATTCAGTACTTC. Its translation is CATQWASGTKNIQYF.

The V and J genes are TRBV7-9 and TRBJ1-1; 12 positions agree with TRBD1. After removal of 2 bases from V and 7 bases from J, the junction contained 8 bases not matched to a gene. This CDR3 is built from 16 residues. Germline CDR1 SEHNR, CDR2 FQNEAQ (reference sequence). CDR3 sequence (DNA): TGTGCCAGCAGCTTAAATCCGGGACAGGGGGCCCTTGAAGCTTTCTTT. Encoded protein: CASSLNPGQGALEAFF.

The chain has TRBV28 and TRBJ2-7, with TRBD1 matching 11 bases. J was trimmed by 4 bases and V by 6 bases; bases with no gene match: 8. Germline CDR1 and CDR2: MDHEN and SYDVKM. The CDR3 consists of 15 residues. In DNA form, the CDR3 reads TGTGCCAGCAGAGTGGACAGGGGGCGGTCTTACGAGCAGTACTTC. It encodes CASRVDRGRSYEQYF.

The genes are TRBV28 and TRBJ2-5; D remains ambiguous. This CDR3 has 14 residues. The V gene lost 2 bases and the J gene lost 3 bases, with 10 bases spanning the gap. CDR1 is MDHEN and CDR2 is SYDVKM in the germline V gene. Written as DNA, the CDR3 is TGTGCCAGCAGTTTAGATCCCCAGAAAGAGACCCAGTACTTC. The encoded protein is CASSLDPQKETQYF.

This chain connects TRBV11-1 to TRBJ2-7; D is tentatively TRBD1 or TRBD2 (5 bases each). The V and J ends lost 1 base and 6 bases respectively, with 16 bases between them. The CDR3 totals 15 residues. Per germline, CDR1 SGHAT and CDR2 FQDESV (reference sequence). As DNA, the CDR3 is TGTGCCAGCAGCTTAGTAGGGCTGGCGAGGGGCGAGCAGTACTTC. It yields the protein CASSLVGLARGEQYF.

This clone is a singleton in its sample. This chain links TRBV27 with TRBJ1-2; 9 bases match TRBD1. CDR1 is MNHEY, CDR2 SMNVEV, per germline (reference sequence). The V segment lost 5 bases and the J segment 3 bases; nucleotides outside the gene matches: 7. The CDR3 consists of 15 residues. As DNA, the CDR3 is TGTGCCAGCAGTCGAACGGGACAGGGCCACTATGGCTACACCTTC. Translating it yields CASSRTGQGHYGYTF.

The chain combines TRBV25-1 with TRBJ1-2; 7 bases are a match to TRBD1. The germline gives CDR1 MGHDK, CDR2 SYGVNS. Germline trimming cut 6 bases from V and 8 bases from J; bases unmatched to any gene: 6. The CDR3 length is 12 residues. CDR3 amino acids: CASRETGSGYTF. For the CDR3, the DNA is TGTGCCAGCAGGGAGACAGGGAGCGGCTACACCTTC.

This chain uses TRBV30 with TRBJ2-5; the match to TRBD2 covers 10 bases. Unmatched junction bases numbered 3, after V lost 1 base and J lost 1 base. The CDR3 is 15 residues long. Germline V lookup: CDR1 GTSNPN, CDR2 SVGIG (reference sequence). The CDR3 coding sequence is TGTGCCTGGAGTGCTAGCGGGGGAGCCCAAGAGACCCAGTACTTC. Translation gives CAWSASGGAQETQYF. Full variable domain (remainder filled in from reference TRBV30 and TRBJ2-5): SQTIHQWPATLVQPVGSPLSLECTVEGTSNPNLYWYRQAAGRGLQLLFYSVGIGQISSEVPQNLSASRPQDRQFILSSKKLLLSDSGFYLCAWSASGGAQETQYFGPGTRLLVL.